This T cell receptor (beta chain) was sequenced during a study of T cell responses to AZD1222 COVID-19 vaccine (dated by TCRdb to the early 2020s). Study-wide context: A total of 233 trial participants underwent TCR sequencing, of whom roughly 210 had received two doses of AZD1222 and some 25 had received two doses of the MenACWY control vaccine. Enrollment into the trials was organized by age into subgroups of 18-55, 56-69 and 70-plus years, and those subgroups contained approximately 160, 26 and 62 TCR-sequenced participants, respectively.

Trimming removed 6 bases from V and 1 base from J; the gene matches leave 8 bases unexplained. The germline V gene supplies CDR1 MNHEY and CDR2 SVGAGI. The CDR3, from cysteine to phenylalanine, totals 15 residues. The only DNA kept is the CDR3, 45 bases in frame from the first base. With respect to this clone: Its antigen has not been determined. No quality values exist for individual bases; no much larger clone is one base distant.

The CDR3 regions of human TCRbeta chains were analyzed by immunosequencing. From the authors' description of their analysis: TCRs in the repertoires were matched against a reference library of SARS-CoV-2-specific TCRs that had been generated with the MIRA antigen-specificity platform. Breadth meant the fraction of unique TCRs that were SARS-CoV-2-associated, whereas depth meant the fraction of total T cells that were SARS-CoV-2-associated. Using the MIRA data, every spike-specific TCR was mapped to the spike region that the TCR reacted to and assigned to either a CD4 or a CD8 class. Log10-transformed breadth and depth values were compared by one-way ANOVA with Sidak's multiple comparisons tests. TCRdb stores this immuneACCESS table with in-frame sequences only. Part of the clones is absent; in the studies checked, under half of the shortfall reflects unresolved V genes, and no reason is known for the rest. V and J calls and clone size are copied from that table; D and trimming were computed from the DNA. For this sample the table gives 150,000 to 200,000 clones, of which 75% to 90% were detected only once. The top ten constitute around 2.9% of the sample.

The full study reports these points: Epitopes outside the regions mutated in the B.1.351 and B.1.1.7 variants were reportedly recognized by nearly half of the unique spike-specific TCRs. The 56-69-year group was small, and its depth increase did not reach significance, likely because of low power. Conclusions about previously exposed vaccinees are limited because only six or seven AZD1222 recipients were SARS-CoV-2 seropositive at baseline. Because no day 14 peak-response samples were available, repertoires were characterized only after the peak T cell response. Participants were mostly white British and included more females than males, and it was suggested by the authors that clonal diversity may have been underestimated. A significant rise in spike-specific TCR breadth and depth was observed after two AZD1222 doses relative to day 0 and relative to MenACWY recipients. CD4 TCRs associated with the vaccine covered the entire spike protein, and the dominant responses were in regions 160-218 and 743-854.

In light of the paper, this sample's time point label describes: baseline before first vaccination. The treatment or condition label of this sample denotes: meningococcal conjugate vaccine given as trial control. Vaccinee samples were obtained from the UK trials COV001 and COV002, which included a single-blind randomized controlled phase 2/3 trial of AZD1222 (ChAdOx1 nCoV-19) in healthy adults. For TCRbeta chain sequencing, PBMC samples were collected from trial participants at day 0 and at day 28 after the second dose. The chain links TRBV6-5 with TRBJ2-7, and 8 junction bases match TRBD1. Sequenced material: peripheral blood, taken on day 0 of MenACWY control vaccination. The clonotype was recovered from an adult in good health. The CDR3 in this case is CASRAGTGHSYEQYF. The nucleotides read TGTGCCAGCAGGGCCGGGACAGGTCATTCCTACGAGCAGTACTTC.